Ten or more counts support the clone carrying this T cell receptor (beta chain). Its antigen is undetermined. A 5'RACE reaction primed in the constant segment made cDNA libraries of TCR alpha and TCR beta, and these carried sample barcodes and UMIs. Each CDR3 protein gets one entry after TCRdb re-called the 5' RACE reads with MiXCR. The sample records 250,000 to 350,000 distinct CDR3 sequences, less than 20% being singletons. The sample originates from a study of T-cell memory formation after mild COVID-19. Study results and caveats: The study detected some responding clones in pre-infection memory, suggesting cross-reactive memory joined. Those CD4+ clones that contracted were mainly in CM and EM (CD8+ ones in EMRA).

The CDR3 sequence is 14 residues long. The germline gives CDR1 SEHNR, CDR2 FQNEAQ (reference sequence). Trimming removed 1 base at V and 8 bases at J, with 11 bases between. This receptor was identified in a man younger than 30 who had mild COVID-19 (a few samples of this study predate the infection). Cell type and time point are not known. The chain couples TRBV7-9 to TRBJ1-4, with a possible D match to TRBD1 (6 bases). The sample was PBMCs or a T cell subset sorted from them (not recorded which). The CDR3 DNA sequence: TGTGCCAGCAGCTTAGGCAGGGGAGGAGAAAAACTGTTTTTT. Protein sequence: CASSLGRGGEKLFF.